Listed here are 26 T cell receptor beta chains from one sample, sequenced in a study of T cell repertoires in cytomegalovirus infection. TCRdb fed the reads into MiXCR, producing one record per CDR3 protein. The table records around 100,000 distinct CDR3 sequences, approximately 17% of them present only once. Sample: PBMCs. These receptors came from a human donor in good health (CMV status not recorded). Some clones in this sample may be carry-over from other donors' samples.

The table lists this clonotype with a few counts. The rearrangement uses TRBV5-8 and TRBJ2-5; D might be TRBD1 or TRBD2, each matching 5 bases. There are 13 residues in the CDR3. Germline CDR1 and CDR2: SGHTS and YDEGEE. V lost 4 bases, J lost 3 bases, and 10 bases lay in between. CDR3 amino acids: CASSPRGKETQYF. As DNA, the CDR3 is TGTGCCAGCAGCCCGAGGGGCAAAGAGACCCAGTACTTC.

The gene calls are TRBV20-1 and TRBJ2-1; TRBD2 might be the D (7 bases). CDR1 and CDR2 from the germline V gene are DFQATT and SNEGSKA (reference sequence). The CDR3 loop spans 16 amino acids. V lost 6 bases and J 1 base, leaving 19 bases between the germline ends. The CDR3, as DNA: TGCAGTGCCGTGGAGAGGGGGGGTGGTTCCTACAATGAGCAGTTCTTC. It translates to CSAVERGGGSYNEQFF.

There are a few counts of this clonotype. The genes are TRBV28 and TRBJ1-3, with D tentatively TRBD1 (6 bases). Per germline, CDR1 MDHEN and CDR2 SYDVKM. With 4 bases removed from V and 4 bases from J, the gap between germline ends came to 14 bases. CDR3 length equals 15 residues. The CDR3 region has the DNA TGTGCCAGCAGTTGGTCAACAGGGATAGGAAACACCATATATTTT. This gives the protein CASSWSTGIGNTIYF.

The chain couples TRBV20-1 to TRBJ1-1; 9 nucleotides align to TRBD1. The CDR3 spans 14 residues. The V gene's germline CDR1 is DFQATT and CDR2 SNEGSKA (reference sequence). This chain's CDR3 is CIPSQGASNTEAFF. CDR3 DNA: TGCATCCCGTCACAGGGGGCGTCGAACACTGAAGCTTTCTTT.

This clonotype has a handful of counts. This chain connects TRBV7-2 to TRBJ2-7; 8 nucleotides agree with TRBD2. Germline values: CDR1 SGHTA, CDR2 FQGNSA. J was trimmed by 0 bases and V by 5 bases; bases with no gene match: 6. This CDR3 contains 15 residues. This CDR3 is CASSRGGGPSYEQYF. For the CDR3, the DNA is TGTGCCAGCAGCCGCGGCGGGGGGCCCTCCTACGAGCAGTACTTC.

The CDR3 loop is CASSYGGRVETQYF. CDR3 nucleotide sequence: TGTGCCAGCAGTTACGGGGGGCGAGTGGAGACCCAGTACTTC. The chain uses TRBV6-2 or TRBV6-3 and TRBJ2-5; the D call may be TRBD1 or TRBD2 (6 bases each). V lost 2 bases to trimming and J lost 5 bases, with 12 bases between them. CDR3 length equals 14 residues. Germline CDR1 reads MNHEY; CDR2 reads SVGEGT.

This clonotype occurred many times. The rearrangement uses TRBV7-2 and TRBJ1-2; D gene unclear. V was shortened by 2 bases and J by 2 bases, with 6 bases between the two germline ends. The CDR3 runs to 13 residues. The V gene's germline CDR1 is SGHTA and CDR2 FQGNSA. The CDR3 sequence is CASSLNSNYGYTF. CDR3 nucleotides: TGTGCCAGCAGCTTAAATTCGAACTATGGCTACACCTTC.

This clonotype was observed many times. The chain carries TRBV29-1 and TRBJ1-1, with 7 bases lining up with TRBD1. Per germline, CDR1 SQVTM and CDR2 ANQGSEA. J lost 7 bases, V lost 3 bases, and 5 bases had no gene match. The CDR3 covers 12 residues. CDR3 loop: CSVDSPGGEAFF. The CDR3 DNA reads TGCAGCGTTGATTCCCCAGGGGGTGAAGCTTTCTTT.

This sequence joins TRBV5-1 and TRBJ2-5, with a weak D call TRBD1 (5 bases). The V and J ends lost 4 bases and 2 bases respectively, with 15 bases between them. The length of the CDR3 is 15 residues. Germline V CDR1 and CDR2: SGHRS, YFSETQ. The CDR3 sequence: CASSLQDSPQETQYF. The CDR3 coding sequence is TGCGCCAGCAGCCTACAAGACAGTCCTCAAGAGACCCAGTACTTC.

Many counts were recorded for this clonotype. The rearrangement joins TRBV28 to TRBJ2-7; D remains ambiguous. The germline V and J ends were trimmed by 5 bases and 11 bases, with 19 bases remaining between them. The CDR3 sequence is 13 residues long. CDR1 is MDHEN and CDR2 is SYDVKM in the germline V gene. Written as DNA, the CDR3 is TGTGCCAGCAGTCCTAAAATTGGCCCCTATGAGTACTTC. Translation gives CASSPKIGPYEYF.

This clonotype occurred many times. V gene TRBV6-2 or TRBV6-3 combines with J gene TRBJ2-7; no reliable D call. Germline V gene sequence: CDR1 MNHEY, CDR2 SVGEGT. The CDR3 sequence is 15 residues long. Trimming cost V 4 bases and J 4 bases, with 17 bases left between them. The CDR3 coding sequence is TGTGCCAGCAGTTTGACCCGCAACCCGGTTTACGAGCAGTACTTC. It is translated as CASSLTRNPVYEQYF.

This chain joins TRBV12-5 and TRBJ1-6, with D perhaps matching TRBD1 (5 bases). The CDR3 spans 16 residues. Germline V gene lookup returns CDR1 LGHNT and CDR2 FRNRAP. The V end lost 6 bases, the J end lost 1 base, and 13 bases lay between the germline ends. The CDR3 loop is CASGGDFGSYNSPLHF. The CDR3 DNA sequence: TGTGCTAGTGGGGGGGACTTCGGGTCCTATAATTCACCCCTCCACTTT.

This clonotype was detected ten times or more. The chain employs TRBV7-2 and TRBJ2-4; TRBD1 or TRBD2 may be the D gene (5 bases each). Trimming removed 0 bases at V and 2 bases at J, with 8 bases between. The CDR3 spans 15 residues. Germline values: CDR1 SGHTA, CDR2 FQGNSA. The CDR3 here is CASSLAWGSKNIQYF. The CDR3 nucleotides are TGTGCCAGCAGCTTAGCATGGGGGTCCAAAAACATTCAGTACTTC.

Many counts were recorded for this clonotype. The chain couples TRBV7-2 to TRBJ2-1; 7 bases map to TRBD1. The CDR3 runs to 14 residues. Germline V gene data show CDR1 as SGHTA and CDR2 as FQGNSA. With V trimmed by 5 bases and J by 8 bases, 9 bases remained unmatched. The CDR3 DNA sequence: TGTGCCAGCAGCCCACAGGGGTTCAGCGATGAGCAGTTCTTC. It is translated as CASSPQGFSDEQFF.

CDR3 loop: CASSPLPGSYNEQFF. DNA of the CDR3: TGTGCCAGCAGCCCCCTACCGGGATCCTACAATGAGCAGTTCTTC. The chain couples TRBV5-4 to TRBJ2-1; tentative D call: TRBD2 (5 bases). The CDR3 consists of 15 residues. Trimming pared 4 bases from V and 1 base from J, leaving 12 bases between. Germline V lookup: CDR1 SGHNT, CDR2 YYREEE (reference sequence).

This clonotype was recorded many times. J is TRBJ1-2 and V is TRBV2; the D is unclear. Germline CDR1 and CDR2: SNHLY and FYNNEI. This CDR3 has 15 residues. Trimming took 4 bases from V and 1 from J, leaving 13 bases between them. CDR3 protein: CASSATRLINYGYTF. Here the CDR3 DNA reads TGTGCCAGCAGTGCCACCCGGCTAATTAACTATGGCTACACCTTC.

This sequence joins TRBV28 and TRBJ2-1; TRBD1 matches at 11 bases. V dropped 10 bases and J dropped 8; count of bases not matched to a gene: 10. The CDR3 has 14 amino acids. CDR1 is MDHEN and CDR2 is SYDVKM in the germline V gene. Written as DNA, the CDR3 is TGTGCCACTCTGGACAGGGGGCGCGAGGATGAGCAGTTCTTC. Translating it yields CATLDRGREDEQFF.

This clonotype came up many times. The CDR3 region is CASSLLGGATEAFF. CDR3 nucleotides: TGTGCCAGCAGCTTGCTCGGGGGAGCCACTGAAGCTTTCTTT. This chain joins TRBV5-4 and TRBJ1-1; perhaps TRBD1 as D (5 bases). V was clipped by 1 base and J by 4 bases, with 11 bases between them. Germline V lookup: CDR1 SGHNT, CDR2 YYREEE (reference sequence). The CDR3 consists of 14 residues.

This clonotype was seen repeatedly, ten times or more. CDR3 amino acids: CASSLWPANEQFF. In nucleotides, the CDR3 is TGTGCCAGCAGCTTATGGCCAGCAAATGAGCAGTTCTTC. The genes are TRBV7-3 and TRBJ2-1; D ambiguous. Trimming took off 2 bases at V and 7 bases at J, with 9 bases between the two ends. The V gene's germline CDR1 is SGHTA and CDR2 FQGTGA. CDR3 length equals 13 residues.

This clonotype was counted many times. The rearrangement joins TRBV7-8 to TRBJ1-3; D perhaps matches TRBD1 (5 bases). Germline lookup yields CDR1 SGHVS and CDR2 FQNEAQ. The CDR3 is made up of 15 amino acids. V shed 5 bases and J shed 0 bases, with 11 bases lying between them. The CDR3 sequence: CASSLTGSSGNTIYF. The CDR3 coding sequence is TGTGCCAGCAGCCTTACAGGATCCTCTGGAAACACCATATATTTT.

The V and J genes are TRBV4-2 and TRBJ1-2; the D gene is possibly TRBD1 (5 bases). Germline CDR1 reads LGHNA; CDR2 reads YNFKEQ. Trimming took off 0 bases at V and 10 bases at J, with 12 bases between the two ends. The CDR3 consists of 13 residues. CDR3 amino acids: CASSQDPGAYYTF. The CDR3 nucleotides read TGTGCCAGCAGCCAAGATCCCGGGGCCTACTACACCTTC.

This clonotype came up many times. The gene calls are TRBV7-2 and TRBJ2-7; perhaps TRBD1 as D (6 bases). There are 14 residues in the CDR3. Germline CDR1 and CDR2: SGHTA and FQGNSA. V was shortened by 4 bases and J by 3 bases, with 13 bases between the two germline ends. CDR3 protein: CASSYRTDNYEQYF. The CDR3 DNA follows: TGTGCCAGCAGCTACCGGACAGACAACTACGAGCAGTACTTC.

This clonotype has a count of ten or more. This sequence joins TRBV4-1 and TRBJ2-1; no clear D gene. V was cut by 4 bases and J by 0 bases, with 10 bases left in between. CDR1 and CDR2 from the germline V gene are MGHRA and YSYEKL. The CDR3 spans 15 residues. In nucleotides, the CDR3 is TGCGCCAGCAGCCTGACCCGGAGCTCCTACAATGAGCAGTTCTTC. It yields the protein CASSLTRSSYNEQFF.

The rearrangement uses TRBV7-9 and TRBJ2-1; TRBD1 matches at 7 bases. Germline CDR1 and CDR2: SEHNR and FQNEAQ (reference sequence). The V segment lost 4 bases and the J segment 0 bases; nucleotides outside the gene matches: 9. This CDR3 contains 17 residues. CDR3 in amino acids: CASSSIQGRGSYNEQFF. The CDR3 DNA reads TGTGCCAGCAGCTCGATACAGGGGAGAGGCTCCTACAATGAGCAGTTCTTC.

This clonotype was recorded many times. This chain links TRBV4-3 with TRBJ1-1, with D unresolved. V was pared by 0 bases and J by 1 base, with 6 bases between. This CDR3 comprises 14 residues. Germline CDR1 and CDR2: LGHNA and YSLEER. CDR3 residues: CASSQDVRNTEAFF. The CDR3 DNA follows: TGCGCCAGCAGCCAAGATGTGAGGAACACTGAAGCTTTCTTT.

This clonotype was seen a few times. The rearrangement joins TRBV27 to TRBJ2-7; D is ambiguous. Germline V gives CDR1 MNHEY, CDR2 SMNVEV (reference sequence). The CDR3 has 14 residues. The germline V and J ends were trimmed by 3 bases and 6 bases, with 15 bases remaining between them. The CDR3 DNA is TGTGCCAGCAGTTTCGGACCCGCCTTTGGCGAGCAGTACTTC. Translation: CASSFGPAFGEQYF.